This is a list of T cell receptor beta chains from one sample in a study of blood T cell repertoires in COVID-19. The table came from immunoSEQ multiplex PCR; TCRdb's copy has only in-frame clones and leaves some out. The sample consists of approximately 340,000 clones, just over 90% of them appearing once. Sequencing input: PBMCs or T cells enriched from blood (not recorded which). The receptors derive from a woman aged 40 to 55 who had been exposed to COVID-19. The CDR3 runs from the conserved cysteine through the conserved F or W. The D gene is left open where the match is weak. Clone size, where shown, is once, few, many, or a class for clones that have expanded.

J,size,D,V,DNA,CDR3
TRBJ1-2,-,-,TRBV21-1,TGTGCCAGCAGCAACTCGGACAGCTCGCTAAACTGGGGCTACACCTTC,CASSNSDSSLNWGYTF
TRBJ1-2,-,-,TRBV6-2/TRBV6-3,TGTGCCAGCAGTTACCCCCCAGGGGAAGTGGGCGGCTACACCTTC,CASSYPPGEVGGYTF
TRBJ2-5,-,-,TRBV5-1,TGCGCCAGCAGCGGTATCGACTACAAAGAGACCCAGTACTTC,CASSGIDYKETQYF
TRBJ2-5,-,-,TRBV6-4,TGTGCCAGCAGTGACTCGAGTGCACGCCAGTACTTC,CASSDSSARQYF
TRBJ1-4,-,TRBD1,TRBV18,TGTGCCAGCTCACTGGCCGGGACAGATGTCGAAAAACTGTTTTTT,CASSLAGTDVEKLFF
TRBJ2-1,-,TRBD1,TRBV16,TGTGCCAGCAGCCAACTCCAAGACAGGGCCTCCTACAATGAGCAGTTCTTC,CASSQLQDRASYNEQFF
TRBJ1-4,-,-,TRBV2,TGTGCCAGCAGTGAAGCGGGACGGCTAGCGGATGAAAAACTGTTTTTT,CASSEAGRLADEKLFF
TRBJ1-5,once,-,TRBV5-4,TGTGCCAGCAGCTTGGACGGTGGCGGCGCTTATAGCAATCAGCCCCAGCATTTT,CASSLDGGGAYSNQPQHF
TRBJ2-2,-,-,TRBV3-1/TRBV3-2,TGTGCCAGCAGCCTTCACAGGGTTATGACTGCCGGGGAGCTGTTTTTT,CASSLHRVMTAGELFF
TRBJ1-3,-,-,TRBV30,TGTGCCGGACGGGGGTTACAGAACACCATATATTTT,CAGRGLQNTIYF
TRBJ2-2,-,TRBD2,TRBV10-3,TGTGCCATCAGTGGGGGGAGGGGACTAGCGTCCACCGGGGAGCTGTTTTTT,CAISGGRGLASTGELFF
TRBJ2-1,-,TRBD2,TRBV5-4,TGTGCCAGCAGCCCTGGAGGGAGGGGTTACCCCAATGAGCAGTTCTTC,CASSPGGRGYPNEQFF
TRBJ1-5,-,-,TRBV6-1,TGTGCCAGCAGTTTACCCGGGACATCCAATCAGCCCCAGCATTTT,CASSLPGTSNQPQHF
TRBJ1-4,-,TRBD1,TRBV9,TGTGCCAGCAGCGGGGACAGGTTGGGGGCTAATGAAAAACTGTTTTTT,CASSGDRLGANEKLFF
TRBJ2-7,-,-,TRBV2,TGTGCCAGCAGCCTAGACAGCGTCTACGAGCAGTACTTC,CASSLDSVYEQYF
TRBJ2-5,-,-,TRBV7-9,TGTGCCAGCAGCTTAGGGCAAACGTACCAAGAGACCCAGTACTTC,CASSLGQTYQETQYF
TRBJ2-3,-,-,TRBV11-3,TGTGCCAGCAGACAACGGGAGAGCACAGATACGCAGTATTTT,CASRQRESTDTQYF
TRBJ2-1,-,TRBD2,TRBV11-2,TGTGCCAGCAGCTCCCGGCTAGCGGGGGTAGGAAGTGAGCAGTTCTTC,CASSSRLAGVGSEQFF
TRBJ2-1,-,-,TRBV19,TGTGCCAGTAGTATTTTAGTTCGGACAAGGGATGAGCAGTTCTTC,CASSILVRTRDEQFF
TRBJ2-2,-,-,TRBV7-2,TGTGCCAGCAGCTTAGTACAGACCGGGGAGCTGTTTTTT,CASSLVQTGELFF
TRBJ1-2,-,-,TRBV5-4,TGTGCCAGCAGCTTGATGGTGGCGGACTATGGCTACACCTTC,CASSLMVADYGYTF
TRBJ2-1,-,TRBD2,TRBV27,TGTGCCAGCAGTGCGCGACTAGCGGGAGGATTAAATGAGCAGTTCTTC,CASSARLAGGLNEQFF
TRBJ1-4,-,-,TRBV7-9,TGTGCCAGCAGCTTGGGCTCAGGGGTTGGTGGTAATGAAAAACTGTTTTTT,CASSLGSGVGGNEKLFF
TRBJ1-6,-,-,TRBV6-5,TGTGCCAGCTTCGAGTCTGGGGGGAATAATTCACCCCTCCACTTT,CASFESGGNNSPLHF
TRBJ1-3,-,-,TRBV13,TGTGCCAGCAGCTTAGGCAGGAACTCTGGAAACACCATATATTTT,CASSLGRNSGNTIYF
TRBJ2-7,-,TRBD1,TRBV20-1,TGCAGTGCTAGTACCGGGACAGTCTCCTACGAGCAGTACTTC,CSASTGTVSYEQYF
TRBJ2-2,-,-,TRBV5-6,TGTGCCAGCAGCTTGGCCTCCAGCGGCCGGAACACCGGGGAGCTGTTTTTT,CASSLASSGRNTGELFF
TRBJ2-1,-,TRBD2,TRBV7-6,TGTGCCAGCAGCTTAAACTTAGCGGGAGAGCAGTTCTTC,CASSLNLAGEQFF
TRBJ2-1,-,-,TRBV25-1,TGTGCCAGCAGTGAATTTTACCCACGTGGACACCTCAAGAATGAGCAGTTCTTC,CASSEFYPRGHLKNEQFF
TRBJ2-7,-,-,TRBV2,TGTGCCAGCAGCGAGTACGAGCAGTACTTC,CASSEYEQYF
TRBJ2-6,-,-,TRBV7-3,TGTGCCAGCAGCCGGAGTAGACAGTCTGGGGCCAACGTCCTGACTTTC,CASSRSRQSGANVLTF
TRBJ2-1,-,TRBD2,TRBV9,TGTGCCAGCAGCGTAGCTAGACTAGCGGGAGGCAATGAGCAGTTCTTC,CASSVARLAGGNEQFF
TRBJ1-5,-,-,TRBV19,TGTGCCAGTAGTTTACGGGAAGGTCAGCCCCAGCATTTT,CASSLREGQPQHF
TRBJ2-1,-,TRBD1,TRBV11-2,TGTGCCAGCAGTCAAGCCCGTAACAGGGGTGATGAGCAGTTCTTC,CASSQARNRGDEQFF
TRBJ1-2,-,TRBD1,TRBV30,TGTGCCTGGAATTCCAGGACAGGGGGCGCGGGCTACACCTTC,CAWNSRTGGAGYTF
TRBJ2-7,-,-,TRBV5-6,TGTGCCAGCAGCTTCCTTCCCCAGGACTCCTACGAGCAGTACTTC,CASSFLPQDSYEQYF